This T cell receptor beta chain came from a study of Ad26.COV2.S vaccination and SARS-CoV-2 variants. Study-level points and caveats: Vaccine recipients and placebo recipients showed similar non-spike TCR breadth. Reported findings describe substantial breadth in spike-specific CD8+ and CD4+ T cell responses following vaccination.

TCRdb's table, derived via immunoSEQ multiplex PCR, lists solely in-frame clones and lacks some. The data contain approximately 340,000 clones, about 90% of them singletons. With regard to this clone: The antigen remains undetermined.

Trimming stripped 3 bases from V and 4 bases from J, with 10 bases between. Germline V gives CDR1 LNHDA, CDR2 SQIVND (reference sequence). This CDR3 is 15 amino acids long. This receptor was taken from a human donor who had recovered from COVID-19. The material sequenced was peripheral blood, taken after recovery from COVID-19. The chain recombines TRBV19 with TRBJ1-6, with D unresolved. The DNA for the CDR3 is TGTGCCAGTAGTATGGCAGGCGATTATAATTCACCCCTCCACTTT. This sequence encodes CASSMAGDYNSPLHF.